This T cell receptor beta chain was identified during a study of T-cell reconstitution after alpha-beta-depleted transplantation in children. The germline V and J ends were trimmed by 2 bases and 4 bases, with 11 bases remaining between them. The CDR3 sequence is 13 residues long. Looked up from germline, CDR1 is SQVTM and CDR2 is ANQGSEA. This clonotype was counted ten times or more. TCRbeta library preparation incorporated unique molecular identifiers. TCRdb recomputed calls from the PCR reads with MiXCR, one row per CDR3 protein. The repertoire has 200,000 to 300,000 distinct CDR3 sequences, about 12% of them found once; the top ten carry 2% to 3%.

The chain carries TRBV29-1 and TRBJ1-1; D is uncertain. The TCR was taken from a human donor who donated a stem cell graft to a child with acute lymphoblastic leukemia. Sequences were derived from PBMCs from the stem cell graft donor, sampled from the stem cell graft. The chain's CDR3 is CSVEISEGTEAFF. The CDR3 DNA sequence: TGCAGCGTTGAAATCAGTGAGGGCACTGAAGCTTTCTTT.